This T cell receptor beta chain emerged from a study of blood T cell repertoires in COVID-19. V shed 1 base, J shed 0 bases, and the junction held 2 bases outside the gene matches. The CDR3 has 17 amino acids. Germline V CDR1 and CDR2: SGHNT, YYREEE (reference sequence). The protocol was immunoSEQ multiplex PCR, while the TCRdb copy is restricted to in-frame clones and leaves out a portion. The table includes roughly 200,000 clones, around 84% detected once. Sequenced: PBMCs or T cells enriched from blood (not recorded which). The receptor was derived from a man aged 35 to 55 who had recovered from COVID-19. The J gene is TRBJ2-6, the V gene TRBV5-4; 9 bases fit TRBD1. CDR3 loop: CASSLTTGGSGANVLTF. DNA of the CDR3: TGTGCCAGCAGCTTGACGACAGGGGGCTCTGGGGCCAACGTCCTGACTTTC.